This T cell receptor beta chain was profiled in a study of human T cells and chemical hapten exposure. About the research overall: Small volume differences among pooled libraries mainly caused per-sample TCR yield variation.

The study's library attached unique molecular identifiers to single cDNA molecules. In the authors' methods: A typical sample had roughly 96,000 TCRs, with roughly 20,000 to 690,600 overall. TCRdb re-called the RACE reads with MiXCR, one entry per CDR3 protein. The V and J calls were determined by TCRdb, not by the authors. Of under 45,000 distinct CDR3 sequences in the sample, roughly 5% were seen once. Time point indicated: healthy volunteer bleed at 6 weeks. Whole blood that had not been fractionated was the source of extracted total RNA. J was trimmed by 4 bases and V by 6 bases; bases with no gene match: 0. Germline CDR1 reads WSHSY; CDR2 reads SAAADI. This CDR3 comprises 12 residues. In its sample, this clonotype was seen many times.

This clonotype originated in a human donor in good health. Some clones in this sample may be carry-over from other donors' samples. Source material: whole blood. The V gene is TRBV10-2, the J gene TRBJ2-3; 8 nucleotides match TRBD1. The CDR3 spells CASRQGADTQYF. The DNA of the CDR3 is TGCGCCAGCAGACAGGGGGCAGATACGCAGTATTTT.